Listed below are T cell receptor beta chains from one sample, sequenced in a study of PD-1 blockade in mismatch repair-deficient tumors. Libraries were prepared by immunoSEQ multiplex PCR; TCRdb keeps only in-frame clonotypes and omits some of them. The sample consists of roughly 120,000 clones, roughly 90% of them appearing once. This sample comprised peripheral blood, obtained approximately 72 weeks after starting pembrolizumab. These receptors originate from an adult with mismatch repair-deficient cancer. Both conserved end residues are part of each CDR3. Each record gives: J gene, V gene, clone size, CDR3 length, CDR3 protein. Where a row states a size, it is once, few, many or the class of an expanded clone; other rows omit it.

J: TRBJ2-1
V: TRBV27
size: .
length: 16
CDR3: CASSFSDGGSRNEQFF

J: TRBJ2-1
V: TRBV19
size: .
length: 17
CDR3: CASSIKTSGSSYNEQFF

J: TRBJ2-7
V: TRBV15
size: once
length: 12
CDR3: CATSRTGGEQYF

J: TRBJ2-3
V: TRBV4-3
size: .
length: 18
CDR3: CASSPGLAGGPSTDTQYF

J: TRBJ2-1
V: TRBV5-1
size: .
length: 15
CDR3: CASSHKHTDGLEQFF

J: TRBJ2-3
V: TRBV11-3
size: .
length: 11
CDR3: CASSRGHTQYF

J: TRBJ2-1
V: TRBV10-3
size: .
length: 14
CDR3: CAIRTSGRYNEQFF

J: TRBJ2-5
V: TRBV4-1
size: .
length: 16
CDR3: CASSQWDRGGQETQYF

J: TRBJ2-5
V: TRBV27
size: .
length: 18
CDR3: CASSSQWGSLVGEETQYF

J: TRBJ2-7
V: TRBV19
size: .
length: 15
CDR3: CASSTRRQGWDEQYF

J: TRBJ2-2
V: TRBV4-2
size: .
length: 15
CDR3: CASSQEAQEGRELFF

J: TRBJ2-3
V: TRBV6-4
size: .
length: 16
CDR3: CASSLRQGGTTDTQYF

J: TRBJ2-7
V: TRBV7-2
size: .
length: 14
CDR3: CASSLRTSTYEQYF

J: TRBJ1-5
V: TRBV6-1
size: .
length: 16
CDR3: CASSEGVGQLYQPQHF

J: TRBJ1-1
V: TRBV4-1
size: once
length: 16
CDR3: CASSLTVGGWGPEAFF

J: TRBJ2-7
V: TRBV7-2
size: .
length: 16
CDR3: CASSLAASGWAYEQYF

J: TRBJ1-1
V: TRBV5-4
size: few
length: 14
CDR3: CASSLRTVNTEAFF

J: TRBJ1-4
V: TRBV5-1
size: few
length: 15
CDR3: CASSLGGAPNEKLFF

J: TRBJ2-7
V: TRBV6-1
size: .
length: 14
CDR3: CASSQRQASYEQYF

J: TRBJ2-7
V: TRBV7-5
size: .
length: 16
CDR3: CVRSLDVAGDVYEQYF

J: TRBJ2-1
V: TRBV30
size: .
length: 12
CDR3: CACSQGVNEQFF

J: TRBJ2-7
V: TRBV11-2
size: .
length: 13
CDR3: CASSTPQVYEQYF

J: TRBJ1-2
V: TRBV27
size: .
length: 14
CDR3: CASSLSRASYGYTF

J: TRBJ2-7
V: TRBV7-8
size: .
length: 15
CDR3: CASSSSRDRVGEQYF

J: TRBJ2-1
V: TRBV28
size: .
length: 17
CDR3: CASSSRPRGRRYNEQFF

J: TRBJ2-3
V: TRBV11-3
size: .
length: 17
CDR3: CASSLEGQGASTDTQYF

J: TRBJ1-2
V: TRBV27
size: .
length: 15
CDR3: CASSLGAGINYGYTF

J: TRBJ1-1
V: TRBV30
size: .
length: 11
CDR3: CAWRVERKAFF

J: TRBJ2-5
V: TRBV2
size: .
length: 13
CDR3: CASSRQGKETQYF

J: TRBJ2-2
V: TRBV6-5
size: .
length: 13
CDR3: CASSLTSTGELFF

J: TRBJ2-1
V: TRBV19
size: .
length: 18
CDR3: CASSTGGLAGVPYNEQFF

J: TRBJ2-7
V: TRBV10-3
size: .
length: 14
CDR3: CAISESTQAYEQYF

J: TRBJ2-3
V: TRBV27
size: .
length: 15
CDR3: CASSLASGSTDTQYF

J: TRBJ2-7
V: TRBV6-5
size: few
length: 15
CDR3: CASSYSYSDSYEQYF

J: TRBJ1-1
V: TRBV21-1
size: few
length: 16
CDR3: CASSPPTRSLNTEAFF

J: TRBJ2-7
V: TRBV10-2
size: .
length: 12
CDR3: CASTATPYEQYF

J: TRBJ2-2
V: TRBV11-2
size: .
length: 15
CDR3: CASESGRGYTGELFF

J: TRBJ2-7
V: TRBV29-1
size: .
length: 16
CDR3: CSVEAPPGQGLYEQYF

J: TRBJ1-1
V: TRBV14
size: .
length: 15
CDR3: CASSQFLDRESAAFF

J: TRBJ2-1
V: TRBV9
size: .
length: 15
CDR3: CASSVGLAPYNEQFF

J: TRBJ2-1
V: TRBV19
size: once
length: 15
CDR3: CASTVGTSSYNEQFF

J: TRBJ2-3
V: TRBV9
size: .
length: 15
CDR3: CASSVYLSRGDTQYF

J: TRBJ2-3
V: TRBV18
size: .
length: 15
CDR3: CASSPGQLSTDTQYF

J: TRBJ2-7
V: TRBV4-1
size: .
length: 17
CDR3: CASSQALPTSPDYEQYF

J: TRBJ2-3
V: TRBV7-3
size: .
length: 14
CDR3: CASSLTPSTDTQYF

J: TRBJ2-3
V: TRBV28
size: .
length: 18
CDR3: CASSNLISTRKGTDTQYF

J: TRBJ2-7
V: TRBV5-1
size: .
length: 15
CDR3: CASSLLAGGSYEQYF

J: TRBJ1-5
V: TRBV19
size: .
length: 16
CDR3: CASSILRTASNQPQHF

J: TRBJ2-1
V: TRBV19
size: few
length: 16
CDR3: CASRTGTSGAYNEQFF

J: TRBJ2-1
V: TRBV29-1
size: .
length: 11
CDR3: CSVVPYNEQFF

J: TRBJ2-3
V: TRBV7-9
size: .
length: 14
CDR3: CASSLEGSTDTQYF

J: TRBJ2-7
V: TRBV4-1
size: once
length: 14
CDR3: CASSQEGTGQWQYF

J: TRBJ2-3
V: TRBV5-4
size: few
length: 14
CDR3: CASSFRTSTDTQYF

J: TRBJ2-7
V: TRBV6-5
size: .
length: 16
CDR3: CASSYSTTSPSYEQYF

J: TRBJ2-7
V: TRBV7-9
size: .
length: 16
CDR3: CASSLARTGGSYEQYF

J: TRBJ2-2
V: TRBV5-6
size: .
length: 12
CDR3: CASSFIIGELFF

J: TRBJ2-7
V: TRBV13
size: .
length: 14
CDR3: CASSHRDRDYEQYF

J: TRBJ2-6
V: TRBV28
size: .
length: 17
CDR3: CASSMTGVDSGANVLTF

J: TRBJ2-7
V: TRBV11-2
size: .
length: 12
CDR3: CASSFVGDEQYF

J: TRBJ2-1
V: TRBV5-6
size: .
length: 13
CDR3: CASAVRSYNEQFF